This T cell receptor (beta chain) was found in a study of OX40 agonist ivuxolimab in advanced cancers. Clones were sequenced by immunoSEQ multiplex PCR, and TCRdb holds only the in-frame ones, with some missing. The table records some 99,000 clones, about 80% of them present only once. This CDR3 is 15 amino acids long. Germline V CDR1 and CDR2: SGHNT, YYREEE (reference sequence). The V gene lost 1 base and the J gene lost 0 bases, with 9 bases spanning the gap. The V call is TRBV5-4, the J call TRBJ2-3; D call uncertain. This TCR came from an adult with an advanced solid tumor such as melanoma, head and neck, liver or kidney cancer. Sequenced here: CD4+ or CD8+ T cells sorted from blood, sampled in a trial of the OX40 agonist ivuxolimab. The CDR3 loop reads CASSLSVASTDTQYF. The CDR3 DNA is TGTGCCAGCAGCTTGAGCGTAGCTAGCACAGATACGCAGTATTTT. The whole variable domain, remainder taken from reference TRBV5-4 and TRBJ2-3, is ETGVTQSPTHLIKTRGQQVTLRCSSQSGHNTVSWYQQALGQGPQFIFQYYREEENGRGNFPPRFSGLQFPNYSSELNVNALELDDSALYLCASSLSVASTDTQYFGPGTRLTVL.